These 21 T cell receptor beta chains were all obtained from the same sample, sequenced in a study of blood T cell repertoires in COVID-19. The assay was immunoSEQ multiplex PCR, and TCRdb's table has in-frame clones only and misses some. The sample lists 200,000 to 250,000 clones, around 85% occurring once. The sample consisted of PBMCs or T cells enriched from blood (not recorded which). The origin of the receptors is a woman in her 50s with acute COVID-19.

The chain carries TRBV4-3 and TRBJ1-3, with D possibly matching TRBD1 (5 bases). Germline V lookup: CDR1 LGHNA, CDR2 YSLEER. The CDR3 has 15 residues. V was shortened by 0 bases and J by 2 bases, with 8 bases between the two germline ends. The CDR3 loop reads CASSQDRAAGNTIYF. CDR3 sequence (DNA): TGCGCCAGCAGCCAAGACAGGGCAGCTGGAAACACCATATATTTT.

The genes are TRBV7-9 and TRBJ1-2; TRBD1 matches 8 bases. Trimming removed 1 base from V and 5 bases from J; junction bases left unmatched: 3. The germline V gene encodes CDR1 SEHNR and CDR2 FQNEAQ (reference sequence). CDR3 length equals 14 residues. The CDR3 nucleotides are TGTGCCAGCAGCTTAGAGGACAGGGATTATGGCTACACCTTC. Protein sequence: CASSLEDRDYGYTF.

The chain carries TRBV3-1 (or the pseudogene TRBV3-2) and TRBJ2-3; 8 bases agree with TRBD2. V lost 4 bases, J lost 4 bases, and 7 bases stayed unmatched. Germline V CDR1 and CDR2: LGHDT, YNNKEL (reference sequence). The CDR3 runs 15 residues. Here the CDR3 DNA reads TGTGCCAGCAGCCCTTGGGTAGCGGGGTCAGATACGCAGTATTTT. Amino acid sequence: CASSPWVAGSDTQYF.

The CDR3: CASRTIRTDGYTF. The CDR3 DNA follows: TGTGCCAGCAGAACGATAAGGACTGATGGCTACACCTTC. The chain recombines TRBV6-5 with TRBJ1-2; D gene unclear. V lost 6 bases and J 6 bases, leaving 14 bases between the germline ends. The CDR3 is 13 amino acids. CDR1 and CDR2 from the germline V gene are MNHEY and SVGAGI.

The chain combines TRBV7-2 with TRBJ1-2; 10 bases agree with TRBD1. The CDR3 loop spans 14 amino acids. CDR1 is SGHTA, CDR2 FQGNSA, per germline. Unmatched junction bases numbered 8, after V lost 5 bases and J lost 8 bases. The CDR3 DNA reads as TGTGCCAGCAGCCCAGGACAGGGGGTAGAAGGCTACACCTTC. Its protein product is CASSPGQGVEGYTF.

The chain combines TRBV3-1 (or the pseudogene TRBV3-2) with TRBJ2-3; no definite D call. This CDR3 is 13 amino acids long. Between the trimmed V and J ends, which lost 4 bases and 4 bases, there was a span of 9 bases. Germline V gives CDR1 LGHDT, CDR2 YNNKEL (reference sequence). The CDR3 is CASSPIYSDTQYF. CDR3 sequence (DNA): TGTGCCAGCAGCCCCATTTACTCAGATACGCAGTATTTT.

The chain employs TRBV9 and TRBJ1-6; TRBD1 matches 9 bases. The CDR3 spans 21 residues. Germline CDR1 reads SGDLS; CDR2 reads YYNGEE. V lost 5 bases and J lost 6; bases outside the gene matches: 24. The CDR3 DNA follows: TGTGCCAGCAGGCCGAATTCCATTCAAAACAGGGGGCATACGGTTAATTCACCCCTCCACTTT. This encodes CASRPNSIQNRGHTVNSPLHF.

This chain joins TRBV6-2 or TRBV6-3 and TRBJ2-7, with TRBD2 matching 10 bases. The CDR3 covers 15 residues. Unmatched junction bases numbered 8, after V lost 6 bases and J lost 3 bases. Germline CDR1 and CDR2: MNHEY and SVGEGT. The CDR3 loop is CASSEGAGGVYEQYF. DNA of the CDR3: TGTGCCAGCAGCGAGGGAGCGGGGGGGGTCTACGAGCAGTACTTC.

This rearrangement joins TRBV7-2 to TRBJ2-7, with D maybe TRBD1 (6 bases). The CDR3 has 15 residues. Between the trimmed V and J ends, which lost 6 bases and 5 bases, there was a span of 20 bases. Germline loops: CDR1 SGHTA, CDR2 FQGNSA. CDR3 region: CASSRDILRGHEQYF. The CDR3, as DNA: TGTGCCAGCAGTCGGGACATTCTCCGTGGCCACGAGCAGTACTTC.

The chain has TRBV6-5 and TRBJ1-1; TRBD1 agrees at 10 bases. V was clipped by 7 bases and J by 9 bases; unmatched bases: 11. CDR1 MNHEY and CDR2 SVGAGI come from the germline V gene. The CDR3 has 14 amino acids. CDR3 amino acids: CASNLGQGVDKAFF. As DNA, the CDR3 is TGTGCCAGCAATCTCGGACAGGGGGTTGACAAAGCTTTCTTT.

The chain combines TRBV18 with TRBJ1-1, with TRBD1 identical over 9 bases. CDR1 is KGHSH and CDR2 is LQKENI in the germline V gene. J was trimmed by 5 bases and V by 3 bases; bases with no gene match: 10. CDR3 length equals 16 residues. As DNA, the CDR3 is TGTGCCAGCTCACCCCCGAGGGACAGGGTAAGAACTGAAGCTTTCTTT. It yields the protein CASSPPRDRVRTEAFF.

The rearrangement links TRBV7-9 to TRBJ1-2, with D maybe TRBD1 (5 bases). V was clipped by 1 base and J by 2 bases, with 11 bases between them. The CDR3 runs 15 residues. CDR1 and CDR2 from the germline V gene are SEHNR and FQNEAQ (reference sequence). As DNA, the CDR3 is TGTGCCAGCAGCTTAGGTACGGCAGGGAACTATGGCTACACCTTC. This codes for CASSLGTAGNYGYTF.

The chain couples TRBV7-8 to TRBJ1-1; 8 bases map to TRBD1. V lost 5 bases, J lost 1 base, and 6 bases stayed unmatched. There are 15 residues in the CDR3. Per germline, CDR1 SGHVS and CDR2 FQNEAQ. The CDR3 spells CASSVQGAANTEAFF. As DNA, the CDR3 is TGTGCCAGCAGCGTTCAGGGGGCGGCGAACACTGAAGCTTTCTTT.

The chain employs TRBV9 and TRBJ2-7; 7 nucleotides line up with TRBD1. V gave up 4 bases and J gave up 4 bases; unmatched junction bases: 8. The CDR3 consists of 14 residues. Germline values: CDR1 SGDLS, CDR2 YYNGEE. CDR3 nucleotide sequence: TGTGCCAGCAGCCCGGCAGGGGGTTCGTACGAGCAGTACTTC. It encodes CASSPAGGSYEQYF.

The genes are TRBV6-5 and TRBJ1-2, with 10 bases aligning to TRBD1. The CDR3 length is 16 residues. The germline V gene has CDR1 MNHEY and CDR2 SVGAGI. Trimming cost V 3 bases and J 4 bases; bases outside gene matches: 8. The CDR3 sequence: CASSYSGTGDPYGYTF. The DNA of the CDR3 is TGTGCCAGCAGTTATTCCGGGACAGGGGACCCCTATGGCTACACCTTC.

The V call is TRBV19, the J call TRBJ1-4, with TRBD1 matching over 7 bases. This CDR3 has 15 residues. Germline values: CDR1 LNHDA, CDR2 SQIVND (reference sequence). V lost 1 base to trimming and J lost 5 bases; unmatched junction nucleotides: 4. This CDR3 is CASSIGATGNEKLFF. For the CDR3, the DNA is TGTGCCAGTAGTATAGGGGCGACAGGGAATGAAAAACTGTTTTTT.

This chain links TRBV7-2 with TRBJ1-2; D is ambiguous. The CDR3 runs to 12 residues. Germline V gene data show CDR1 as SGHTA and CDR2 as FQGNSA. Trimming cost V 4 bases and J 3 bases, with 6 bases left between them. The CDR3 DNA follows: TGTGCCAGCAGCTCTACAGACTATGGCTACACCTTC. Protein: CASSSTDYGYTF. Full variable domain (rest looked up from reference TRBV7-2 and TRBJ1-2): GAGVSQSPSNKVTEKGKDVELRCDPISGHTALYWYRQSLGQGLEFLIYFQGNSAPDKSGLPSDRFSAERTGGSVSTLTIQRTQQEDSAVYLCASSSTDYGYTFGSGTRLTVV.

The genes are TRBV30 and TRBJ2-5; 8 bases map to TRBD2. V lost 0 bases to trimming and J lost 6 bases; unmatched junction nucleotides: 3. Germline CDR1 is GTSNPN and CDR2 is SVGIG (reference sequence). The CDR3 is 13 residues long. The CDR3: CAWSVRGVKTQYF. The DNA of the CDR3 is TGTGCCTGGAGTGTGCGGGGGGTGAAGACCCAGTACTTC.

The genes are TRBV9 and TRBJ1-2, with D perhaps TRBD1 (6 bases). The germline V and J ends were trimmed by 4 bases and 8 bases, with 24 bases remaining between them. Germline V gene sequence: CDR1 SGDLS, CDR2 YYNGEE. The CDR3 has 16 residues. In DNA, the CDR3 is TGTGCCAGCAGCCACCCTTCCACGGGGGGGGCTGCGGGCTACACCTTC. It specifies CASSHPSTGGAAGYTF.

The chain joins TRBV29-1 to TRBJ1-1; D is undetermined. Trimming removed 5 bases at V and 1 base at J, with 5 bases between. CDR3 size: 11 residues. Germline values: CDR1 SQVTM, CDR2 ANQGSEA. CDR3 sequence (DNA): TGCAGCGTTTACAAGAACACTGAAGCTTTCTTT. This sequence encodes CSVYKNTEAFF.

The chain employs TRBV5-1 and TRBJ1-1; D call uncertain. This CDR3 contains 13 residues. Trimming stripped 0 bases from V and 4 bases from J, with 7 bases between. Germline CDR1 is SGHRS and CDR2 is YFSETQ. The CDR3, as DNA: TGCGCCAGCAGCTTGGATGTTATCACTGAAGCTTTCTTT. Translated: CASSLDVITEAFF.